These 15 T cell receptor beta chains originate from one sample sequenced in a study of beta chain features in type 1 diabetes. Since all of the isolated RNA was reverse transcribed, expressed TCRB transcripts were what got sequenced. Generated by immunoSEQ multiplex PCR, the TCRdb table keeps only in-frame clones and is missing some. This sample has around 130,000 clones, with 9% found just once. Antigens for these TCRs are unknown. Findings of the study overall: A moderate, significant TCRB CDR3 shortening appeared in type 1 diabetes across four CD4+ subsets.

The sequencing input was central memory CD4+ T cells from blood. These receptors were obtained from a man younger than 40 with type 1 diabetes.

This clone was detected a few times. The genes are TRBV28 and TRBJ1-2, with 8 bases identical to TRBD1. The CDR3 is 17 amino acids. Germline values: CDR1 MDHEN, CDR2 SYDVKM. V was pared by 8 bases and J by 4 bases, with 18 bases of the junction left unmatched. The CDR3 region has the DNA TGTGCCAGCTTAACGGCAGGGGGCGTAGGGGATGGCTATGGCTACACCTTC. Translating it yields CASLTAGGVGDGYGYTF.

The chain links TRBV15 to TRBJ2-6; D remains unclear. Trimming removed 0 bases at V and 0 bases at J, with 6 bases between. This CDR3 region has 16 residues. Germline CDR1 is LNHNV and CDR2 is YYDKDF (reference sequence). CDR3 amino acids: CATSREADSGANVLTF. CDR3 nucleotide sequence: TGTGCCACCAGCAGAGAGGCGGACTCTGGGGCCAACGTCCTGACTTTC.

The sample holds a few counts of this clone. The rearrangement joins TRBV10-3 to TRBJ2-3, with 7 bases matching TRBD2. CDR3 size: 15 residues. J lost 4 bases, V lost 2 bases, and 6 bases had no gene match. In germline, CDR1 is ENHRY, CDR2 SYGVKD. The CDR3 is CAISEPGTTSDTQYF. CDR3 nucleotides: TGTGCCATCAGTGAGCCTGGGACTACCTCAGATACGCAGTATTTT.

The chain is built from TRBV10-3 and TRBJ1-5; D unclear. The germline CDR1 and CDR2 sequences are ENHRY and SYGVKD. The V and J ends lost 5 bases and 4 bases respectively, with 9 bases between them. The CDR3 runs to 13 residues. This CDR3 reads CAISTALNQPQHF. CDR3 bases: TGTGCCATCAGTACAGCCCTGAATCAGCCCCAGCATTTT.

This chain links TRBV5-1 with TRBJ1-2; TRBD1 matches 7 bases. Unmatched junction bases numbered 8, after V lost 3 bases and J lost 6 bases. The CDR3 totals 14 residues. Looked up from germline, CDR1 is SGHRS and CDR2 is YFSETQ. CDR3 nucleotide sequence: TGCGCCAGCAGCTCTCAGGGGGATTATCATGGCTACACCTTC. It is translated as CASSSQGDYHGYTF.

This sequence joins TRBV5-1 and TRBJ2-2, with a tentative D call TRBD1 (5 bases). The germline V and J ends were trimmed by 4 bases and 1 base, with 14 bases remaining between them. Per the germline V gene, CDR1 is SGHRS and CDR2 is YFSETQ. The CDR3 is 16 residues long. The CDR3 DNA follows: TGCGCCAGCAGCGCCGAAAGGGGCCTGAACACCGGGGAGCTGTTTTTT. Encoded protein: CASSAERGLNTGELFF.

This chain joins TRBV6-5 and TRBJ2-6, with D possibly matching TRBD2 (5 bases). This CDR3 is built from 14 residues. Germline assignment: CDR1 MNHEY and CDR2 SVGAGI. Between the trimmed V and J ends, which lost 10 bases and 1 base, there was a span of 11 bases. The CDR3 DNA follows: TGTGCCACCCGCCCGGGGTCTGGGGCCAACGTCCTGACTTTC. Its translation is CATRPGSGANVLTF.

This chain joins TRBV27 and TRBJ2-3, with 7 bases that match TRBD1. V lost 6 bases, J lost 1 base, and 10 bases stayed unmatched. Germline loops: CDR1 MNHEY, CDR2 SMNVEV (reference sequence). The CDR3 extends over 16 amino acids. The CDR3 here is CASRQGTAFRTDTQYF. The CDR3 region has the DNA TGTGCCAGCAGGCAAGGGACAGCCTTTCGCACAGATACGCAGTATTTT.

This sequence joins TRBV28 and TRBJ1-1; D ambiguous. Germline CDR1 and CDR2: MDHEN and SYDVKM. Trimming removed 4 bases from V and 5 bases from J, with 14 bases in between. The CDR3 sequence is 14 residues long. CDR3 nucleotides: TGTGCCAGCAGTTCCGCGGGAGGTTCGACTGAAGCTTTCTTT. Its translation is CASSSAGGSTEAFF.

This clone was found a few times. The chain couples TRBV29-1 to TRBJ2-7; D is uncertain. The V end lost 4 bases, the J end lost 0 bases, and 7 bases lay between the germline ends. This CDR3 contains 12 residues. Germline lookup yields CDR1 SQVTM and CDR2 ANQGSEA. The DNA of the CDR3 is TGCAGCGTTGGGCACGACTCCTACGAGCAGTACTTC. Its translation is CSVGHDSYEQYF.

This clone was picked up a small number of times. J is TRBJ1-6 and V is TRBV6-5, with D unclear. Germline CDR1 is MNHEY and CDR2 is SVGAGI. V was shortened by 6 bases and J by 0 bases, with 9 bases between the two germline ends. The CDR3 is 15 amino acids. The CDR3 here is CASSNSPSYNSPLHF. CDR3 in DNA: TGTGCCAGCAGCAATTCCCCCTCCTATAATTCACCCCTCCACTTT.

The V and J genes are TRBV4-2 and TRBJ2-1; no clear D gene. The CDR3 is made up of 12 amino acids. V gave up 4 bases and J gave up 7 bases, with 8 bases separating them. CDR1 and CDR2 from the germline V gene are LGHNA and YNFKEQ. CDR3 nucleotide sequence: TGTGCCAGCAGCCTTACAGCAAATGAGCAGTTCTTC. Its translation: CASSLTANEQFF.

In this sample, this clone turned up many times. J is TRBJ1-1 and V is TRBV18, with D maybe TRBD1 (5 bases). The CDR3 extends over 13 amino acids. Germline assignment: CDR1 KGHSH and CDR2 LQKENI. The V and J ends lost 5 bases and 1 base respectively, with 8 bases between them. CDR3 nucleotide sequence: TGTGCCAGCTCAACAGGAGAGAACACTGAAGCTTTCTTT. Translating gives CASSTGENTEAFF.

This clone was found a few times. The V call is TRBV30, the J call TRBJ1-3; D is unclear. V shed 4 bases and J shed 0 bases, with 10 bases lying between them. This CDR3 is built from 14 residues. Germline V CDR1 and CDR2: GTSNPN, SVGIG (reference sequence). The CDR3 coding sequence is TGTGCCTGGACCTTAAAGAGCTCTGGAAACACCATATATTTT. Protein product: CAWTLKSSGNTIYF.

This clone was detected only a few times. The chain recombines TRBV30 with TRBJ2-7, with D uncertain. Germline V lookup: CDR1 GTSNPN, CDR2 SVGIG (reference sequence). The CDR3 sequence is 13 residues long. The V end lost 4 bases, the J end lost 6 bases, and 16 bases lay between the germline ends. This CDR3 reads CAWNRVRLSEQYF. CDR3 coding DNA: TGTGCCTGGAACCGGGTAAGGTTAAGCGAGCAGTACTTC.